This is a list of T cell receptor beta chains from one sample in a study of CD4+ T cells in melanoma. The data were produced by immunoSEQ multiplex PCR, yet TCRdb's version contains in-frame clones alone and is incomplete. This table has some 4,000 clones, around 73% appearing once. Sequencing used tumor tissue. The receptors here all came from a human donor with melanoma. The CDR3 runs from the conserved cysteine through the conserved F or W. D genes are given only for firm matches. Rows give clone size only sometimes, using once, few, many, or a class for an expanded clone.

v_call: TRBV9; j_call: TRBJ2-6; d_call: NA; clone_size: NA; cdr3_nt: TGTGCCAGCAGCGTGGGGGGAACCGGGGCCAACGTCCTGACTTTC; cdr3_aa: CASSVGGTGANVLTF
v_call: TRBV7-9; j_call: TRBJ2-1; d_call: NA; clone_size: NA; cdr3_nt: TGTGCCAGCAGCCCAGGCAGGGATTACAATGAGCAGTTCTTC; cdr3_aa: CASSPGRDYNEQFF
v_call: TRBV21-1; j_call: TRBJ2-7; d_call: NA; clone_size: NA; cdr3_nt: TGTGCCAGCAGCAAAAGTGACAGCTCCTACGAGCAGTACTTC; cdr3_aa: CASSKSDSSYEQYF
v_call: TRBV15; j_call: TRBJ2-7; d_call: NA; clone_size: few; cdr3_nt: TGTGCCACCAGTGGGTGGGGTACCGACGAGCAGTACTTC; cdr3_aa: CATSGWGTDEQYF
v_call: TRBV7-4; j_call: TRBJ2-7; d_call: TRBD2; clone_size: NA; cdr3_nt: TGTGCCAGCAGCTTAGCGTCTAGCGGGGGGGCCAGTGGGGCCTACGAGCAGTACTTC; cdr3_aa: CASSLASSGGASGAYEQYF
v_call: TRBV28; j_call: TRBJ2-7; d_call: TRBD2; clone_size: NA; cdr3_nt: TGTGCCAGCAGTCTTGGACTAGCGGGTAACTACGAGCAGTACTTC; cdr3_aa: CASSLGLAGNYEQYF
v_call: TRBV13; j_call: TRBJ1-5; d_call: NA; clone_size: NA; cdr3_nt: TGTGCCAGCAGCTTAGGTGGTGGGCCCCAGCATTTT; cdr3_aa: CASSLGGGPQHF
v_call: TRBV28; j_call: TRBJ2-7; d_call: NA; clone_size: NA; cdr3_nt: TGTGCCAGCATCCTGGGGGGCGGCAGGGCTCGGGAGCAGTACTTC; cdr3_aa: CASILGGGRAREQYF
v_call: TRBV6-4; j_call: TRBJ2-3; d_call: TRBD2; clone_size: once; cdr3_nt: TGTGCCAGCTCCCGGGAGGGCCGCGGGTCAGATACGCAGTATTTT; cdr3_aa: CASSREGRGSDTQYF
v_call: TRBV7-2; j_call: TRBJ2-7; d_call: TRBD2; clone_size: NA; cdr3_nt: TGTGCCAGCAGCCCAGAGGGACTATTCGAGCAGTACTTC; cdr3_aa: CASSPEGLFEQYF
v_call: TRBV4-1; j_call: TRBJ1-1; d_call: NA; clone_size: NA; cdr3_nt: TGCGCCAGCAGCCCCCGAACGAACACTGAAGCTTTCTTT; cdr3_aa: CASSPRTNTEAFF
v_call: TRBV1; j_call: TRBJ1-2; d_call: NA; clone_size: NA; cdr3_nt: TGCACCAGCAGTACCCCCGTTGTGCGAAAGACCTATGGCTACACCTTC; cdr3_aa: CTSSTPVVRKTYGYTF
v_call: TRBV21-1; j_call: TRBJ1-4; d_call: NA; clone_size: NA; cdr3_nt: TGTGCCAGCAGGAGGCGTTACAAGGTGCATAATGAAAAACTGTTTTTT; cdr3_aa: CASRRRYKVHNEKLFF